What follows describes a single T cell receptor (beta chain). The Seattle site enrolled patients during active infection and followed them longitudinally. The sample is drawn from a study of blood T cell repertoires in COVID-19. Overall study: Acute and convalescent COVID-19 specimens originated in the United States, Italy and Spain. T cells, B-cell-depleted T cells, or PBMCs supplied cDNA or gDNA.

Trimming cost V 3 bases and J 0 bases, with 11 bases left between them. The CDR3 runs 15 residues. Per the germline V gene, CDR1 is SEHNR and CDR2 is FQNEAQ (reference sequence). Per the original data handling: Amplifying reference gene primers gave estimates of nucleated cell counts. Repertoires were generated with immunoSEQ multiplex PCR, while TCRdb's copy carries only in-frame clones and drops some. For V, J and clone size, that table is used; D and trimming come from the DNA. The sample lists roughly 340,000 clones, around 86% occurring once. This receptor was taken from a woman aged 50 to 60 with COVID-19, enrolled during active disease. Sequencing used peripheral blood. This chain connects TRBV7-9 to TRBJ2-5; possible D gene TRBD2, 5 bases. This chain's CDR3 is CASSFFSGYQETQYF. CDR3 nucleotides: TGTGCCAGCAGCTTTTTCTCGGGGTACCAAGAGACCCAGTACTTC.